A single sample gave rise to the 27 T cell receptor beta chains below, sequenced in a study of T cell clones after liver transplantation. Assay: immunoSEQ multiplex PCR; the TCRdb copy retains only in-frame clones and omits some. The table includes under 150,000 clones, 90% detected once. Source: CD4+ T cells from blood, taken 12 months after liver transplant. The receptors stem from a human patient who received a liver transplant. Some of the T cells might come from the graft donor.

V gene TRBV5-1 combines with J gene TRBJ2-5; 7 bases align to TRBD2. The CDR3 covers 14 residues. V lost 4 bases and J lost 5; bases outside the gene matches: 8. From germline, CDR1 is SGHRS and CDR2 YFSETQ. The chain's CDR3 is CASSREVAGETQYF. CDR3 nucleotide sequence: TGCGCCAGCAGCCGGGAGGTGGCTGGGGAGACCCAGTACTTC.

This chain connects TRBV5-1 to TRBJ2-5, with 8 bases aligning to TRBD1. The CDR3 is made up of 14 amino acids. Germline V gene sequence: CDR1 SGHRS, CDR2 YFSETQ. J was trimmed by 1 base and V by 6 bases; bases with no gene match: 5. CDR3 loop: CASIRGTGQETQYF. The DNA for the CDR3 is TGCGCCAGCATCCGAGGGACAGGCCAAGAGACCCAGTACTTC. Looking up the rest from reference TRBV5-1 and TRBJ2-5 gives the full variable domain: KAGVTQTPRYLIKTRGQQVTLSCSPISGHRSVSWYQQTPGQGLQFLFEYFSETQRNKGNFPGRFSGRQFSNSRSEMNVSTLELGDSALYLCASIRGTGQETQYFGPGTRLLVL.

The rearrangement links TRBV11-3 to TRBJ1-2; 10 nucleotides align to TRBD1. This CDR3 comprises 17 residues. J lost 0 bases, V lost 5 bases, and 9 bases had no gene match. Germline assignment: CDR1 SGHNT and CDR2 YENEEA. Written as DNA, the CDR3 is TGTGCCAGCAGCATGGGACAGGGGCGAGAAGCTAACTATGGCTACACCTTC. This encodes CASSMGQGREANYGYTF.

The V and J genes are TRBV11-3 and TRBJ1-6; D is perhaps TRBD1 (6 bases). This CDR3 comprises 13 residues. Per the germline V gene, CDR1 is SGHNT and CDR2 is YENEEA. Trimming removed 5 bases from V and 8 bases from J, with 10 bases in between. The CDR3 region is CASSGDNDSPLHF. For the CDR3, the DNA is TGTGCCAGCAGCGGGGACAACGATTCACCCCTCCACTTT.

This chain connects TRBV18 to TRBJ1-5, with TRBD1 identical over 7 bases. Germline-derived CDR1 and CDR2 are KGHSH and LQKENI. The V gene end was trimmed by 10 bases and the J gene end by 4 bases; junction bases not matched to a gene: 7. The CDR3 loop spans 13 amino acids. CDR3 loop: CATQGQANQPQHF. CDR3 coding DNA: TGTGCCACCCAAGGACAGGCAAATCAGCCCCAGCATTTT.

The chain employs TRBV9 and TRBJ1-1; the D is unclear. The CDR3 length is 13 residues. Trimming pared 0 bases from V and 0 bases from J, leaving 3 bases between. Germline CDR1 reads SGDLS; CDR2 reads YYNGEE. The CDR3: CASSVALNTEAFF. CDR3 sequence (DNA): TGTGCCAGCAGCGTAGCGCTGAACACTGAAGCTTTCTTT.

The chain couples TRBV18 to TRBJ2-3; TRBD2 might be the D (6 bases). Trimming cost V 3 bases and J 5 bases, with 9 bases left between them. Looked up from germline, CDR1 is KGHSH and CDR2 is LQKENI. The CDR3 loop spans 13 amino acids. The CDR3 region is CASSPAGRDTQYF. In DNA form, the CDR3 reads TGTGCCAGCTCACCCGCGGGGAGAGATACGCAGTATTTT.

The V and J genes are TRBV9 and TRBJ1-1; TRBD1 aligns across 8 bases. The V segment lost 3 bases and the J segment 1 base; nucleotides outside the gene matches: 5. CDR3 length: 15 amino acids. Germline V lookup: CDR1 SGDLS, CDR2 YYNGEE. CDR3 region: CASSATTGGNTEAFF. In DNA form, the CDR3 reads TGTGCCAGCAGCGCCACCACAGGGGGGAACACTGAAGCTTTCTTT.

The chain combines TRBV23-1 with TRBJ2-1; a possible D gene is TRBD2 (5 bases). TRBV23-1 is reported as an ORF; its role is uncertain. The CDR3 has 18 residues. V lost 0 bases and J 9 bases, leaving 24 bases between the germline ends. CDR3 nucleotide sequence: TGCGCCAGCAGTCAATCTCTGGGCGGGCAGATGCCTGAGTTTGAGCAGTTCTTC. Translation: CASSQSLGGQMPEFEQFF.

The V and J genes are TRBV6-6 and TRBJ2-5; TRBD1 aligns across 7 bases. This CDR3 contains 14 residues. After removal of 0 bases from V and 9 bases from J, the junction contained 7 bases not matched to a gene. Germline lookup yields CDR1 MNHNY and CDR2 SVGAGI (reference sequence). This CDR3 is CASSYSPGQTSQYF. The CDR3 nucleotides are TGTGCCAGCAGTTACTCCCCGGGACAGACGTCCCAGTACTTC.

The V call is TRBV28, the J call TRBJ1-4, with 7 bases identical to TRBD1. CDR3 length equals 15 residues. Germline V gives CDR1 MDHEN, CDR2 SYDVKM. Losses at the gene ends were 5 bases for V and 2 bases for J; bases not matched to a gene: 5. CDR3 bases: TGTGCCAGCAGTCCCCCACAGGGGACTAATGAAAAACTGTTTTTT. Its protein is CASSPPQGTNEKLFF.

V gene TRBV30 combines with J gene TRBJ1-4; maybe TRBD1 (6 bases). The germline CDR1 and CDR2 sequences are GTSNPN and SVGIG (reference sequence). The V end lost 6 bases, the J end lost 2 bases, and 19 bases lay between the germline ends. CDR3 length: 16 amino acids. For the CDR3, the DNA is TGTGCCTGCCGTCACGGGGGGCCGCGGACTAATGAAAAACTGTTTTTT. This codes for CACRHGGPRTNEKLFF.

The CDR3 DNA sequence: TGTGCCAGCAGCTCAAACCGTGCTTTGTACAATGAGCAGTTCTTC. Its translation: CASSSNRALYNEQFF. The chain employs TRBV5-4 and TRBJ2-1; no definite D call. The CDR3 has 15 amino acids. Germline CDR1 SGHNT, CDR2 YYREEE (reference sequence). The V end was cut by 3 bases, the J end by 4 bases, with 14 bases between.

The CDR3 coding sequence is TGTGCCTGGAGTGTAACCGGAAAACCCTCTGGGGCCAACGTCCTGACTTTC. It codes for CAWSVTGKPSGANVLTF. The chain combines TRBV30 with TRBJ2-6; no firm D call. Germline CDR1 and CDR2: GTSNPN and SVGIG (reference sequence). With 0 bases removed from V and 0 bases from J, the gap between germline ends came to 12 bases. The CDR3 extends over 17 amino acids.

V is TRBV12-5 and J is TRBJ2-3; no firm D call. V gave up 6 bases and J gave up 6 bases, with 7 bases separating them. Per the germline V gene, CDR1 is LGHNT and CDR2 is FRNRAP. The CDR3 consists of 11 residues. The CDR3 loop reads CASGRLDTQYF. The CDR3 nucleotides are TGTGCTAGTGGCCGGCTTGATACGCAGTATTTT.

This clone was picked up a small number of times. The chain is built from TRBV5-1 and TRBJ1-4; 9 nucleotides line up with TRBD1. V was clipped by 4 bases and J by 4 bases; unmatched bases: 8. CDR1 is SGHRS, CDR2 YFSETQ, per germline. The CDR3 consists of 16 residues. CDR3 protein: CASSITGQGINEKLFF. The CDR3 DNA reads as TGCGCCAGCAGCATAACGGGACAGGGTATTAATGAAAAACTGTTTTTT.

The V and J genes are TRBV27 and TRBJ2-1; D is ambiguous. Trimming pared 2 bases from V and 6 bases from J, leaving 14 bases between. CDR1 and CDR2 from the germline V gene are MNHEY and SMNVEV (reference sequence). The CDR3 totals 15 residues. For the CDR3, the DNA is TGTGCCAGCAGTTTAAACGACTTTGGGCTCAATGAGCAGTTCTTC. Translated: CASSLNDFGLNEQFF.

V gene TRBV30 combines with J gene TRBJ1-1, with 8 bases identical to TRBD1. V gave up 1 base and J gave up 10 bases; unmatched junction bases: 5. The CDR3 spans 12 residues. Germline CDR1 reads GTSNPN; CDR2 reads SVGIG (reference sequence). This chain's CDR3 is CAWSAGGPGAFF. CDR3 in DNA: TGTGCCTGGAGTGCAGGGGGCCCGGGAGCTTTCTTT.

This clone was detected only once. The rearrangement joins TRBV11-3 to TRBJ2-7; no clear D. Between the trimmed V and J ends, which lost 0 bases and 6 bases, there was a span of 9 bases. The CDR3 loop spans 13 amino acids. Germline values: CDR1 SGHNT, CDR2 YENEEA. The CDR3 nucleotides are TGTGCCAGCAGCTTAGAAGTGGGTTCCGAGCAGTACTTC. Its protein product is CASSLEVGSEQYF.

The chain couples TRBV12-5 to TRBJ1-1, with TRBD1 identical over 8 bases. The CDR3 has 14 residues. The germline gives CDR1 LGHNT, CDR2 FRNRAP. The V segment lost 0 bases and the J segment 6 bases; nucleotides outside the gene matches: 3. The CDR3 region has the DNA TGTGCTAGTGGTTTGGTGACAGGGGTTGCTGAAGCTTTCTTT. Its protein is CASGLVTGVAEAFF.

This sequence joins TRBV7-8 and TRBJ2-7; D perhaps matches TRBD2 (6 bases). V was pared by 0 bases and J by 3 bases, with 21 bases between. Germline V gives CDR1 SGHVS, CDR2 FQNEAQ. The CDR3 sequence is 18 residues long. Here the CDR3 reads CASSLAAGSGTAFYEQYF. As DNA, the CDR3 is TGTGCCAGCAGCTTAGCGGCAGGCTCCGGGACTGCGTTCTACGAGCAGTACTTC. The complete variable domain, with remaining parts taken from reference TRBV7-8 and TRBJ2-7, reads GAGVSQSPRYKVAKRGQDVALRCDPISGHVSLFWYQQALGQGPEFLTYFQNEAQLDKSGLPSDRFFAERPEGSVSTLKIQRTQQEDSAVYLCASSLAAGSGTAFYEQYFGPGTRLTVT.

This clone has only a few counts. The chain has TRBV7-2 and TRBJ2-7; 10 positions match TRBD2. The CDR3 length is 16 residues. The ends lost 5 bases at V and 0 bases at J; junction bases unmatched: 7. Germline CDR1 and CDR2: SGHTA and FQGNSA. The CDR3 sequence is CASSVASGSGSYEQYF. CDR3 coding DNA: TGTGCCAGCAGCGTCGCTAGCGGGAGTGGCTCCTACGAGCAGTACTTC.

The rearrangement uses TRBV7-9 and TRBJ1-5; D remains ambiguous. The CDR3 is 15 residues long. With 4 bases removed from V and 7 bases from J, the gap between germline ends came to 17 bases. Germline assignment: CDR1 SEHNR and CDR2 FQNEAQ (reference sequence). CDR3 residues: CASSSSQGWNQPQHF. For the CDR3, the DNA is TGTGCCAGCAGCTCCAGTCAAGGGTGGAACCAGCCCCAGCATTTT.

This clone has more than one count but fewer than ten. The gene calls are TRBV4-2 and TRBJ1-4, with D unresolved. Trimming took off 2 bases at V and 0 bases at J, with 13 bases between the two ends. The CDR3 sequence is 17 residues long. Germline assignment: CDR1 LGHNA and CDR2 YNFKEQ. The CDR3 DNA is TGTGCCAGCAGCCAATCGGGCAGCCGTGCAACTAATGAAAAACTGTTTTTT. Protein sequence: CASSQSGSRATNEKLFF.

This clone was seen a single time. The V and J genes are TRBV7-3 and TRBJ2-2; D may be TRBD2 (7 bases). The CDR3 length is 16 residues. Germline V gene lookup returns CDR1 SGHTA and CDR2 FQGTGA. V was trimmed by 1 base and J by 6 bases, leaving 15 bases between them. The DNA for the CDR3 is TGTGCCAGCAGCTTAAGTGACCAGGGGAGGGCCGGGGAGCTGTTTTTT. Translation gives CASSLSDQGRAGELFF.

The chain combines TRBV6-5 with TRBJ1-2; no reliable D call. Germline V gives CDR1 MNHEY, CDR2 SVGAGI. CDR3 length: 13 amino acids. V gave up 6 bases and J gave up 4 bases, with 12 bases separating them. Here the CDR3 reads CASRPGRSYGYTF. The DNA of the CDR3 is TGTGCCAGCAGACCCGGACGGAGCTATGGCTACACCTTC.

The DNA for the CDR3 is TGTGCCAGCAGCTTGGTTGCGGAAGAGACCCAGTACTTC. As protein: CASSLVAEETQYF. The rearrangement joins TRBV5-4 to TRBJ2-5; no clear D gene. CDR3 length: 13 amino acids. Trimming cost V 0 bases and J 3 bases, with 6 bases left between them. Germline assignment: CDR1 SGHNT and CDR2 YYREEE (reference sequence).